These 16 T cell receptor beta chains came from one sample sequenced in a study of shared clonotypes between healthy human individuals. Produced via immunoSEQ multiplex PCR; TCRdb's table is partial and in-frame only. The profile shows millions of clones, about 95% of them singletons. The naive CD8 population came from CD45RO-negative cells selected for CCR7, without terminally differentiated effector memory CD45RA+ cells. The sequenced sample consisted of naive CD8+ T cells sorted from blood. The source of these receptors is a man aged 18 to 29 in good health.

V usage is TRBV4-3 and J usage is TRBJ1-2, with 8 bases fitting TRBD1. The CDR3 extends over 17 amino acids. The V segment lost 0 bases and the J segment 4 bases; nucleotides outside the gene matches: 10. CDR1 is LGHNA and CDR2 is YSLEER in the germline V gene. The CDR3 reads CASSQERQGPAAYGYTF. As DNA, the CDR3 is TGCGCCAGCAGCCAAGAGAGACAGGGGCCTGCGGCCTATGGCTACACCTTC.

The chain's CDR3 is CASSIPEGREGYEQYF. In DNA, the CDR3 is TGTGCCAGTAGTATCCCCGAAGGGCGGGAGGGCTACGAGCAGTACTTC. J is TRBJ2-7 and V is TRBV19, with TRBD2 identical over 9 bases. Germline lookup yields CDR1 LNHDA and CDR2 SQIVND (reference sequence). CDR3 length: 16 residues. J lost 3 bases, V lost 3 bases, and 9 bases had no gene match.

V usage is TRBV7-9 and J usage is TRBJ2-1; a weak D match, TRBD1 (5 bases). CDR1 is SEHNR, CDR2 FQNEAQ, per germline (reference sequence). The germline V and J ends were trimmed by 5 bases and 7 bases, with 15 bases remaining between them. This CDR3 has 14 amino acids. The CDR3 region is CASSPPTAWNEQFF. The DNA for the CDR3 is TGTGCCAGCAGCCCCCCGACAGCGTGGAATGAGCAGTTCTTC.

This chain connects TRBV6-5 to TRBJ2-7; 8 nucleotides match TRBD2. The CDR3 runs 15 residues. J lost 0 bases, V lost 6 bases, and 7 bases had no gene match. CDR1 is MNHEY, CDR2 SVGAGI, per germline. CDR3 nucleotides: TGTGCCAGCAGCATTAGCGGGGAGAGCTCCTACGAGCAGTACTTC. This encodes CASSISGESSYEQYF.

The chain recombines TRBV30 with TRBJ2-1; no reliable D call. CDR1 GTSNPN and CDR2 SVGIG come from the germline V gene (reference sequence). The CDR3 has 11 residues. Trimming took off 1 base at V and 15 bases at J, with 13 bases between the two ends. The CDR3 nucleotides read TGTGCCTGGAGTGATCTCCGGTTGCCGTTCTTC. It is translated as CAWSDLRLPFF.

The CDR3 DNA is TGTGCCAGCAGCTTAACGGGGGACAGCCTGAATGAAAAACTGTTTTTT. Amino acids: CASSLTGDSLNEKLFF. The V gene is TRBV11-2, the J gene TRBJ1-4; TRBD1 matches at 7 bases. V lost 2 bases to trimming and J lost 5 bases; unmatched junction nucleotides: 8. Looked up from germline, CDR1 is SGHAT and CDR2 is FQNNGV. This CDR3 spans 16 amino acids.

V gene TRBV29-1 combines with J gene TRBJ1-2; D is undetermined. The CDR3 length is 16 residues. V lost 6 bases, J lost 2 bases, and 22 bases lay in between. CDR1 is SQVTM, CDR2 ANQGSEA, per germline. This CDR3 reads CSVLRDRVSPNYGYTF. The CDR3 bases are TGCAGCGTGCTGAGGGATCGGGTGTCCCCAAACTATGGCTACACCTTC.

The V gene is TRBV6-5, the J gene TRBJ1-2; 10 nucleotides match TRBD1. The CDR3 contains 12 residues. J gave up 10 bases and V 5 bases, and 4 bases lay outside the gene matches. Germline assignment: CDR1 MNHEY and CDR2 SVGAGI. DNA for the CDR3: TGTGCCAGCAGTGGGACAGGGGACCCCTACACCTTC. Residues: CASSGTGDPYTF.

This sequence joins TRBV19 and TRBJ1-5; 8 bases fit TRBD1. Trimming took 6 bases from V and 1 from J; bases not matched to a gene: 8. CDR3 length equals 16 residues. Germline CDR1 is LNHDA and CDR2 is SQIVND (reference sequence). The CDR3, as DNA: TGTGCCAGTAGGCACGACAGGGGTCACAGCAATCAGCCCCAGCATTTT. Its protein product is CASRHDRGHSNQPQHF.

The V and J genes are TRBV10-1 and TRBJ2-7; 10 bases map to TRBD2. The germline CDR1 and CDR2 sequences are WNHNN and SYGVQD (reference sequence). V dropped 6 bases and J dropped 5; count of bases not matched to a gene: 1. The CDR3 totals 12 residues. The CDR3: CASSGLADEQYF. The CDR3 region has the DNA TGCGCCAGCAGCGGACTAGCGGACGAGCAGTACTTC.

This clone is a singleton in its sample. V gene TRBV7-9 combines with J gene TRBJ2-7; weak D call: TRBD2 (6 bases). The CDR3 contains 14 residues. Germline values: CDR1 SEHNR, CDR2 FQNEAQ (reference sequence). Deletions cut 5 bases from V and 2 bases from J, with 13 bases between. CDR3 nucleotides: TGTGCCAGCAGCCCGGCAGCGGGCCCCTACGAGCAGTACTTC. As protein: CASSPAAGPYEQYF.

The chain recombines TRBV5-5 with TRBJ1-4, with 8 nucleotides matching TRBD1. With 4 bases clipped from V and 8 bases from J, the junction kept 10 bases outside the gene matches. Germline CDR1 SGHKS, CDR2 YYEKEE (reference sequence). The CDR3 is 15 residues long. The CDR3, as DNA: TGTGCCAGCAGCCCTGAGACAGGGGCTTACGAAAAACTGTTTTTT. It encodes CASSPETGAYEKLFF.

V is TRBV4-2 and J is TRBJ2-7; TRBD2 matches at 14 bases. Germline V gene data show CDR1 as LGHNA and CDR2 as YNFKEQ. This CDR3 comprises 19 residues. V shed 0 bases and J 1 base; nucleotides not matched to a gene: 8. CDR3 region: CASSQEIGLAGGPSYEQYF. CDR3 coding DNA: TGTGCCAGCAGCCAAGAAATAGGACTAGCGGGGGGACCATCCTACGAGCAGTACTTC.

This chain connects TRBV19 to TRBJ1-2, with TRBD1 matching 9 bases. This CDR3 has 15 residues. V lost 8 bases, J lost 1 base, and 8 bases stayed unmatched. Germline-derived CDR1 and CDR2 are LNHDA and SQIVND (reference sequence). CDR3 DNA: TGTGCCAGTCCGATCTACAGGGGGCGTAACTATGGCTACACCTTC. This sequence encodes CASPIYRGRNYGYTF.

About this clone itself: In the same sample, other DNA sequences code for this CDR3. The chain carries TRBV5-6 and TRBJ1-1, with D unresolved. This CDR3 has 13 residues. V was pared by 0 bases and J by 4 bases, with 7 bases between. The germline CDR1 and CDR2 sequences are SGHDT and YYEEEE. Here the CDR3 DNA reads TGTGCCAGCAGCTTGGGGGGAGCCACTGAAGCTTTCTTT. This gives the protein CASSLGGATEAFF.

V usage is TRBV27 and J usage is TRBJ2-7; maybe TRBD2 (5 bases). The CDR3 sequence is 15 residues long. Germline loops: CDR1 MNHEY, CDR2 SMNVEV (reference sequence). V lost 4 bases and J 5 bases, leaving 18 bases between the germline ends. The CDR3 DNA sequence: TGTGCCAGCAGTTCCCTGGGCGCTTTGGGAGACGAGCAGTACTTC. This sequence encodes CASSSLGALGDEQYF.